This TCR beta chain appears in the sequencing data of a study of T cell responses to AZD1222 COVID-19 vaccine. Study at large: Analysis merged second doses at about 4 or about 12 weeks. Study-wide findings and caveats: Of spike-specific TCRs, nearly half reportedly target regions left unmutated in variants. Repertoires were obtained solely post-peak T cell response. Just a handful of AZD1222 recipients were seropositive at baseline.

TCRdb's copy holds only in-frame clones and misses some; the assay was immunoSEQ multiplex PCR. The sample includes 140,000 to 150,000 clones, around 91% of them seen just once. Worth noting for this clone: Antigen specificity is unknown.

Germline V lookup: CDR1 SGHDT, CDR2 YYEEEE. The CDR3 is 15 residues long. The junction had 5 bases not matched to a gene; V was cut back by 4 bases and J by 2 bases. The source was peripheral blood, collected on day 0 of AZD1222 vaccination. The chain joins TRBV5-6 to TRBJ2-5; 10 bases are a match to TRBD2. The receptor comes from an adult in good health. CDR3 DNA sequence: TGTGCCAGCAGCCTAGGACTAGCGGAACAAGAGACCCAGTACTTC. Translation gives CASSLGLAEQETQYF.